This TCR beta chain was identified in a study of CD8 T cells in ankylosing spondylitis. Study-wide results and caveats: With a CD8+ phenotype, disease-linked clones were relatively rare in peripheral blood. The study looked at matched synovial fluid samples from ankylosing spondylitis patients. Disease-linked clones were reported to be significantly enriched there. Characteristic of ankylosing spondylitis blood, it appeared, was a TCR beta motif comprising roughly 8 highly homologous variants. Some of these motif variants have turned up before, in reports on reactive arthritis synovial fluid and blood.

Germline V lookup: CDR1 SGHRS, CDR2 YFSETQ. The CDR3 has 14 residues. V was clipped by 0 bases and J by 3 bases, with 8 bases between them. Worth noting for this clonotype: Its antigen is unidentified.

Scientists made TCR beta libraries using quantitative 5'-RACE with molecular barcodes. In TCRdb, the 5' RACE reads were re-called with MiXCR into one record per CDR3 protein. The sample contains around 450,000 distinct CDR3 sequences, roughly 27% of which appear only once. Source material: blood, either unsorted or a sorted T cell fraction (not recorded which). The J gene is TRBJ2-3, the V gene TRBV5-1, with unresolved D. This TCR was recovered from a male donor with ankylosing spondylitis. The CDR3 sequence: CASSLGDGTDTQYF. CDR3 DNA sequence: TGCGCCAGCAGCTTGGGAGACGGGACAGATACGCAGTATTTT.